A single sample is the source of the 3 T cell receptor beta chains below, sequenced in a study of cytomegalovirus exposure and HLA in healthy donors (dated by TCRdb to about 2017). Library preparation was by the immunoSEQ multiplex PCR assay. A mixture of 60 forward primers for TCR Vbeta segments and 13 reverse primers for TCR Jbeta segments was used in the multiplex PCR. Imported from immuneACCESS, the table was reduced by TCRdb to in-frame sequences with V and J called. These copies leave out some clones; in studies compared against another copy, an unresolved V gene accounts for under half, and the cause of the remainder is not known. The sample has some 130,000 clones on record, approximately 61% of them singletons. Roughly 1.7% of the sample comes from the top ten. The specimen was PBMCs. These receptors all stem from a human donor in good health.

The gene calls are TRBV12-5 and TRBJ2-5; 7 bases fit TRBD1. With 4 bases clipped from V and 5 bases from J, the junction kept 7 bases outside the gene matches. Germline CDR1 reads LGHNT; CDR2 reads FRNRAP. This CDR3 is 14 amino acids long. The CDR3 here is CASGSPTGSETQYF. CDR3 coding DNA: TGTGCTAGTGGTTCCCCGACAGGGAGTGAGACCCAGTACTTC.

A word on this clone: The junction and the germline gene differ at one end; a read error may be behind it. The chain is built from TRBV9 and TRBJ2-5, with 8 nucleotides matching TRBD2. Germline lookup yields CDR1 SGDLS and CDR2 YYNGEE. This CDR3 spans 15 amino acids. Written as DNA, the CDR3 is TGTGCCGGCAGCGTAGTAACGGGAGGGGATGAGACCCAGTACTTC. This codes for CAGSVVTGGDETQYF.

V is TRBV5-4 and J is TRBJ2-7; D uncertain. Trimming left V 0 bases short and J 5 bases short, with 12 bases between. This CDR3 has 14 amino acids. Looked up from germline, CDR1 is SGHNT and CDR2 is YYREEE (reference sequence). CDR3 sequence reads: CASSLDRPIDEQYF. Written as DNA, the CDR3 is TGTGCCAGCAGCTTGGACAGACCCATAGACGAGCAGTACTTC.